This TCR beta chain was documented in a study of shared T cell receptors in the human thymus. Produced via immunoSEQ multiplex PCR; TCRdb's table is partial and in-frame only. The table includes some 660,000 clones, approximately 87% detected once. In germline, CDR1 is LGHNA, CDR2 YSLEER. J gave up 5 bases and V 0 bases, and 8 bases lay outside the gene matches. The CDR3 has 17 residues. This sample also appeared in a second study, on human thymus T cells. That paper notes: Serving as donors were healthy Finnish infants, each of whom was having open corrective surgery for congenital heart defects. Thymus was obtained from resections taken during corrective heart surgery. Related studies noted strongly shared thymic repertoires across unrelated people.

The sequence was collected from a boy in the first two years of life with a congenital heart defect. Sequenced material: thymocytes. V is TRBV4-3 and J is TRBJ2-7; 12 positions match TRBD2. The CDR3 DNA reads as TGCGCCAGCAGCCAAGAGGGGCCTAGCGGGAGGGGCGACGAGCAGTACTTC. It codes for CASSQEGPSGRGDEQYF.